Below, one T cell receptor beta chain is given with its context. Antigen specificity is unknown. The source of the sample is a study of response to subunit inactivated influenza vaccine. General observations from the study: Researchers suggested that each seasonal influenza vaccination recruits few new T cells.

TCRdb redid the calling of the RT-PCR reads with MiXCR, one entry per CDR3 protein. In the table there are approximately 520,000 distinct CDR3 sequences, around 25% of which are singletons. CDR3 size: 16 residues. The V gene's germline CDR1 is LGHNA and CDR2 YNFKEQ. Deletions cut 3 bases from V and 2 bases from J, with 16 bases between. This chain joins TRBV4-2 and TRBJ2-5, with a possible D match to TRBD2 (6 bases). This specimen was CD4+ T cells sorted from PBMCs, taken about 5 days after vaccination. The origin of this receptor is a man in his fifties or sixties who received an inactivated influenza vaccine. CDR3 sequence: CASSHGLQRVQETQYF. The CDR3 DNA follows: TGTGCCAGCAGCCATGGACTTCAGCGGGTTCAAGAGACCCAGTACTTC.